This T cell receptor beta chain originates from a study of a mutant IDH1 vaccine in newly diagnosed glioma. In the study overall: Treated patients, around 60% male and around 40% female, averaged approximately 40 years of age. Former treatment meant radiotherapy, temozolomide, or both; the majority had gotten both.

Sample time point: week 35, safety follow-up. Vaccine doses each comprised 300 ug of mutant IDH1 20-mer peptide, with topical imiquimod. Across weeks 1, 3, 5, 7, 11, 15, 19 and 23, patients received a vaccination each time, eight in all. With regard to this clone: What it recognizes is unknown.

This CDR3 spans 13 amino acids. V lost 0 bases and J lost 10, with 13 bases in between. Germline lookup yields CDR1 SGHKS and CDR2 YYEKEE (reference sequence). Here immunoSEQ multiplex PCR was the method, and the copy in TCRdb shows in-frame clones only, minus some. The table lists 73,000 or so clones, roughly 84% of them singletons. The sample here was PBMCs, taken from a glioma patient whose treatment included an IDH1 peptide vaccine. The receptor comes from a man between 18 and 35 years old with glioma. The gene calls are TRBV5-5 and TRBJ1-1; D gene ambiguous. DNA for the CDR3: TGTGCCAGCAGCTTGGACAACCCTCGGCGAGCTTTCTTT. Protein product: CASSLDNPRRAFF. The complete variable domain, with remaining parts taken from reference TRBV5-5 and TRBJ1-1, reads DAGVTQSPTHLIKTRGQQVTLRCSPISGHKSVSWYQQVLGQGPQFIFQYYEKEERGRGNFPDRFSARQFPNYSSELNVNALLLGDSALYLCASSLDNPRRAFFGQGTRLTVV.